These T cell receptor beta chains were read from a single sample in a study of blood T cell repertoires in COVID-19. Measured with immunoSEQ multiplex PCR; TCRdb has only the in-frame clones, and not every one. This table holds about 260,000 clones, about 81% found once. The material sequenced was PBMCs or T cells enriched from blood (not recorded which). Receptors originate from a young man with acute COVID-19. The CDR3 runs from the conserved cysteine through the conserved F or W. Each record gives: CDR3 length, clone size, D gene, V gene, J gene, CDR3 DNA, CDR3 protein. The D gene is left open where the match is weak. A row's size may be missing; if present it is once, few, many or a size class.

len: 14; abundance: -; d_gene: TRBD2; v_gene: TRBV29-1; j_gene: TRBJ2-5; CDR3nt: TGCAGCGGCGGAGACACTAGCGGCAAAGAGACCCAGTACTTC; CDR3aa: CSGGDTSGKETQYF
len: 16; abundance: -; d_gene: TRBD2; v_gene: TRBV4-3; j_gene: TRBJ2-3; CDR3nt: TGCGCCAGCAGCCAGGATACTAGCGGGGGCACAGATACGCAGTATTTT; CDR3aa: CASSQDTSGGTDTQYF
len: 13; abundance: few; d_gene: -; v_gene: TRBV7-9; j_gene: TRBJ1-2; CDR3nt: TGTGCCAGCAGCCAAATAGGGAGAGTTGGCTACACCTTC; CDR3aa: CASSQIGRVGYTF
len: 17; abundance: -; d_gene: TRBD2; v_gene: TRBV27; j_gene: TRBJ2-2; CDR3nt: TGTGCCAGCAGTCGGAAGGTGGTAGCGGGAAACACCGGGGAGCTGTTTTTT; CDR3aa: CASSRKVVAGNTGELFF
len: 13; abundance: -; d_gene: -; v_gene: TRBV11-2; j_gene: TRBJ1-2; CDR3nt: TGTGCCAGCAGCCGCGAGGATTTCCATGGCTACACCTTC; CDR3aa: CASSREDFHGYTF
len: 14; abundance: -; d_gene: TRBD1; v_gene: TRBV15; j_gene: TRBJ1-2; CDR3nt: TGTGCCACCAGCTACCCAAGGACAGGTGGGGGCTACACCTTC; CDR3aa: CATSYPRTGGGYTF
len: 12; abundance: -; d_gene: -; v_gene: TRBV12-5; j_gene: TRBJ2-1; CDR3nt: TGTGCTAGTGGTTTCCGGGAGAATGAGCAGTTCTTC; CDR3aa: CASGFRENEQFF
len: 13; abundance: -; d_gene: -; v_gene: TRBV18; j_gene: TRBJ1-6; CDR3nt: TGTGCCAGCTCTATGGCGGATAATTCACCCCTCCACTTT; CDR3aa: CASSMADNSPLHF
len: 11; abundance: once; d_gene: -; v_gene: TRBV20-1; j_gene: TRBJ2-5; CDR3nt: TGCAGTGCGAGGGCCCAAGAGACCCAGTACTTC; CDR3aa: CSARAQETQYF
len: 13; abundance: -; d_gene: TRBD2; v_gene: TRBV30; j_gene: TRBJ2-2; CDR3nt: TGTGCCTGGAAGAGAACTAGCGCCGGGGAGCTGTTTTTT; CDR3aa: CAWKRTSAGELFF
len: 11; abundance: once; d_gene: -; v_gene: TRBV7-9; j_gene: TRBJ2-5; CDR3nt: TGTGCCAGCACTGGAGGCGAGACCCAGTACTTC; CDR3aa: CASTGGETQYF
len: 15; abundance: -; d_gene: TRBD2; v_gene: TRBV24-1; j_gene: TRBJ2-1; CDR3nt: TGTGCCACCAGTGTCGCGGGCGCTAGCGGTAATGAGCAGTTCTTC; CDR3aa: CATSVAGASGNEQFF
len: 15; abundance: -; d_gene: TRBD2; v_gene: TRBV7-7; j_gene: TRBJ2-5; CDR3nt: TGTGCTAGCAGCTTAACTAGCGGGAGTCAAGAGACCCAGTACTTC; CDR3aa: CASSLTSGSQETQYF
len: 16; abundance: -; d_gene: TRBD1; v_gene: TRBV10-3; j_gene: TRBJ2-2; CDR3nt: TGTGCCATCAGTGACCCGACAGGGCTCCGAGCCGGGGAGCTGTTTTTT; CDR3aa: CAISDPTGLRAGELFF
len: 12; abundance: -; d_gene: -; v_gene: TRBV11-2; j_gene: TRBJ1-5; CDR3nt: TGTGCCAGCAGCTTCGGGGGGCAGCCCCAGCATTTT; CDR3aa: CASSFGGQPQHF
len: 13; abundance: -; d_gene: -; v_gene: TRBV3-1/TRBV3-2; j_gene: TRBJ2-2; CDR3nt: TGTGCCAGCAGCCAAGTCCCTACCGGGGAGCTGTTTTTT; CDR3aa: CASSQVPTGELFF
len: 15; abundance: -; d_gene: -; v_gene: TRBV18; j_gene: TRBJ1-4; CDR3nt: TGTGCCAGCTCACCGAGGGAGGGACCGGGAGAAAAACTGTTTTTT; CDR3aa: CASSPREGPGEKLFF